Described below is a single TCR beta chain sequence and its context. Its antigen is not known. This record comes from a study of cytomegalovirus exposure and HLA in healthy donors. TCRdb's copy holds only in-frame clones and misses some; the assay was immunoSEQ multiplex PCR. The sample lists about 360,000 clones, roughly 88% occurring once. The germline V gene has CDR1 MRHNA and CDR2 SNTAGT. The trim removed 3 bases at V and 4 bases at J, leaving 5 bases unmatched. CDR3 size: 16 residues. The study, taken as a whole, reports: Later, an analysis found that TCR clusters from the first cohort tended to co-occur in the roughly 120 validation repertoires.

Sequencing was performed on PBMCs. The origin of this receptor is a woman aged 18 to 35 in good health and CMV-seronegative. The chain recombines TRBV6-4 with TRBJ2-3; 12 nucleotides align to TRBD2. The CDR3 DNA follows: TGTGCCAGCAGTGAAACGTCTAGCGGGGGGGCAGATACGCAGTATTTT. Amino acids: CASSETSSGGADTQYF.